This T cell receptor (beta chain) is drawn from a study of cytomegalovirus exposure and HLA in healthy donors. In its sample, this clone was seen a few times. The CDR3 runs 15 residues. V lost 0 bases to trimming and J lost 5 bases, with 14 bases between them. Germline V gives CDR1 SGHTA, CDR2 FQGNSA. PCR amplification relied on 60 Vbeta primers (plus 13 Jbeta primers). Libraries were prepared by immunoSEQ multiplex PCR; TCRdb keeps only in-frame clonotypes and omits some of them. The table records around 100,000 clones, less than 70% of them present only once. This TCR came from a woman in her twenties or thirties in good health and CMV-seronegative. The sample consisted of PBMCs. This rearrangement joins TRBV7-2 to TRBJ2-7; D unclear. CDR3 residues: CASSLARLPIHEQYF. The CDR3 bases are TGTGCCAGCAGCTTAGCGCGCCTACCTATCCACGAGCAGTACTTC.